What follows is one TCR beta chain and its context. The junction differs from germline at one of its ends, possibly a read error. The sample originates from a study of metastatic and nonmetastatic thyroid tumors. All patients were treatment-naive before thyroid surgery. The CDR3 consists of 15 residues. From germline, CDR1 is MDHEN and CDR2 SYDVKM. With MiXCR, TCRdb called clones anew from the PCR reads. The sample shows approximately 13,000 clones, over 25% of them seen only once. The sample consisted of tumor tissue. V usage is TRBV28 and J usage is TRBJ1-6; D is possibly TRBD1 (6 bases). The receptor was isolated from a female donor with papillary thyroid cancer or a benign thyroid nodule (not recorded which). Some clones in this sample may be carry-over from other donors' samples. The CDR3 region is CACSPGQSDNSPLHF. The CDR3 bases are TGTGCCTGCAGTCCTGGACAGAGTGATAATTCACCCCTCCACTTT.